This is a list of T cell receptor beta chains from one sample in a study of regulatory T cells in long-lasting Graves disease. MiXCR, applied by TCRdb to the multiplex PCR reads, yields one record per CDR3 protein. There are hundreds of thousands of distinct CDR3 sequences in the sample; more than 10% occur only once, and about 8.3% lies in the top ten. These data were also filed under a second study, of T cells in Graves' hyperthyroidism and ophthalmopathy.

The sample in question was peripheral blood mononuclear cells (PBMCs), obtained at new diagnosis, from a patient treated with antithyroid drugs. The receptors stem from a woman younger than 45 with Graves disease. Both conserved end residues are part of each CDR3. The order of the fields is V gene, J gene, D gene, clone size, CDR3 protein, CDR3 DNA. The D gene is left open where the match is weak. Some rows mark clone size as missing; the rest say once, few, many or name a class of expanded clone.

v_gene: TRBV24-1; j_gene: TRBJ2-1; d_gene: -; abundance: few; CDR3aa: CATSVASPYNEQFF; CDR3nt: TGTGCCACCAGTGTAGCGTCCCCCTACAATGAACAGTTCTTC
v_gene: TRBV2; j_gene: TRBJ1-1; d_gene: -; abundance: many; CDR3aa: CASPIAQGPNTEAFF; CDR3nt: TGTGCCAGCCCAATTGCCCAGGGTCCGAACACTGAAGCTTTCTTT
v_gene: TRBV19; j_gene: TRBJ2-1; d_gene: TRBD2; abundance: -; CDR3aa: CASSIETSGYNEQFF; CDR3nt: TGTGCCAGTAGTATTGAGACTAGCGGATACAATGAGCAGTTCTTC
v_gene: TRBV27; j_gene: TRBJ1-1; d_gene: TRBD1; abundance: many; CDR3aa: CASSMDRWVNTEAFF; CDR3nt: TGTGCCAGCAGTATGGACAGGTGGGTGAACACTGAAGCTTTCTTT
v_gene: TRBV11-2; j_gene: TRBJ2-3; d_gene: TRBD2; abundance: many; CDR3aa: CASSLGGWASGNAQYF; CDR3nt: TGTGCCAGCAGCTTAGGAGGATGGGCTAGCGGGAACGCGCAGTATTTT
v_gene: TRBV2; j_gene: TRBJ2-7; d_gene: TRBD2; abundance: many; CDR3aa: CASTRREFTLAEQYF; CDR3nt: TGTGCCAGCACGCGGCGGGAGTTCACTCTAGCTGAGCAGTACTTC
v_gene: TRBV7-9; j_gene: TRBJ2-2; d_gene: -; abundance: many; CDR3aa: CASSLRRGQGNTGELFF; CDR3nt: TGTGCCAGCAGCCTAAGAAGAGGGCAGGGGAACACCGGGGAGCTGTTTTTT
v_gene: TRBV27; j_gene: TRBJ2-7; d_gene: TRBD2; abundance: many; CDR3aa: CASSLGGGDSLPYEQYF; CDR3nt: TGTGCCAGCAGTTTAGGGGGGGGAGACAGTCTCCCCTACGAGCAGTACTTC
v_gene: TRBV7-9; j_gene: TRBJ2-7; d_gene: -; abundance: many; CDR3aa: CASSLEIPYEQYF; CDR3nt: TGTGCCAGCAGCTTGGAAATCCCCTACGAGCAGTACTTC
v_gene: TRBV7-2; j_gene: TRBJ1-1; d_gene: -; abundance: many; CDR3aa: CASSLATVTEAFF; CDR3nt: TGTGCCAGCAGCTTAGCCACAGTCACTGAAGCTTTCTTT
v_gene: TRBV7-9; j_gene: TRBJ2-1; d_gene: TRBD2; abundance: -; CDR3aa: CASSNRRWTSESEEFF; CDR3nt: TGTGCCAGCAGCAATAGACGCTGGACTAGCGAGTCCGAGGAGTTCTTC
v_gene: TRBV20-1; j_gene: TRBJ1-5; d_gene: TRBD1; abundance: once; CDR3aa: CSANDRADQPQHF; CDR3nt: TGCAGTGCAAACGACAGGGCCGATCAGCCCCAGCATTTT
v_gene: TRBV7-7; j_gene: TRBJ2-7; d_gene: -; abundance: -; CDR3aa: CASSRIRLDPRQYEQYF; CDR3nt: TGTGCCAGCAGCCGCATCCGCCTCGACCCCCGTCAATACGAGCAGTACTTC
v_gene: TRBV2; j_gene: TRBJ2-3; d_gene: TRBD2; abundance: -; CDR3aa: CATRTSGMTDTQYF; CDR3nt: TGTGCCACGCGGACTAGCGGGATGACAGATACGCAGTATTTT
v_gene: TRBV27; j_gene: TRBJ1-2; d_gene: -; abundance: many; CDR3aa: CASSFAGYYGYTF; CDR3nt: TGTGCCAGCAGTTTTGCAGGGTACTATGGCTACACCTTC
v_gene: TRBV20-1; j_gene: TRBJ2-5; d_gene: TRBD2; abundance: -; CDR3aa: CSALGWTSGGGKTQYF; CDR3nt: TGCAGTGCCCTTGGGTGGACTAGCGGGGGCGGAAAGACCCAGTACTTC
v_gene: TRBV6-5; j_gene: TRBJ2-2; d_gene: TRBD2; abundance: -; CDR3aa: CASSYITSGSGEPFF; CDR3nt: TGTGCCAGCAGTTACATAACTAGCGGGTCCGGGGAGCCGTTTTTT
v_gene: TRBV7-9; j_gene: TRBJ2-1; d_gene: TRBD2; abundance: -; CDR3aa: CASSVAGGCNEQFF; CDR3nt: TGTGCCAGCAGCGTAGCGGGAGGGTGCAATGAGCAGTTCTTC
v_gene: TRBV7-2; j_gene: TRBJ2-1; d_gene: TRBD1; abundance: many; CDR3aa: CASSSGQVMINEQFF; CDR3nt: TGTGCCAGCAGCTCTGGACAGGTTATGATCAATGAGCAGTTCTTC
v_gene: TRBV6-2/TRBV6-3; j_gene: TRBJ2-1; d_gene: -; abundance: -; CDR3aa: CASSVDHNEQFF; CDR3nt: TGTGCCAGCAGTGTAGATCACAATGAGCAGTTCTTC
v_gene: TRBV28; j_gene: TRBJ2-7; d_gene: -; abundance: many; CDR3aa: CASRVGSRSEQYF; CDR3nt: TGTGCCAGCAGAGTCGGGAGCAGGAGCGAGCAGTACTTC
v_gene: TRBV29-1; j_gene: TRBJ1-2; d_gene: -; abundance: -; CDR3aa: CSVEVLHGYTF; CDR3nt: TGCAGCGTTGAAGTTCTTCATGGCTACACCTTC
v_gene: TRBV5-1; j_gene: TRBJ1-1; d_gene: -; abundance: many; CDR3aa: CASSRGLDTEAFF; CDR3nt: TGCGCCAGCAGTCGGGGGTTGGACACTGAAGCTTTCTTT
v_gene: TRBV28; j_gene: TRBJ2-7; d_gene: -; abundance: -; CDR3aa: CASSFHQGPEQYF; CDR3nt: TGTGCCAGCAGTTTCCACCAGGGCCCCGAGCAGTACTTC
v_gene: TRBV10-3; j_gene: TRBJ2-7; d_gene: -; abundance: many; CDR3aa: CAIRGTTYEQYF; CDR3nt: TGTGCCATCAGGGGAACTACCTACGAGCAGTACTTC
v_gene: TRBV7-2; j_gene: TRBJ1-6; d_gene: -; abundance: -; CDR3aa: CASSGRGGTYNSPLHF; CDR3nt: TGTGCCAGCAGCGGTCGAGGGGGAACTTATAATTCACCCCTCCACTTT
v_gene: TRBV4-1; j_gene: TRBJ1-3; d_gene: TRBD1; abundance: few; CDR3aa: CASSQDRTGAIYF; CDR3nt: TGCGCCAGCAGCCAAGATCGGACAGGCGCCATATATTTT
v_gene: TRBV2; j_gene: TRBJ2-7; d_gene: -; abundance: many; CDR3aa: CASSASTGHTYEQYF; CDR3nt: TGTGCCAGCAGTGCTTCCACAGGCCATACCTACGAGCAGTACTTC
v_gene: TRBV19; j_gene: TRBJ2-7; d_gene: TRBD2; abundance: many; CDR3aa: CASSMGTSGYEQYF; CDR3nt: TGTGCCAGTAGTATGGGGACTAGCGGGTACGAGCAGTACTTC
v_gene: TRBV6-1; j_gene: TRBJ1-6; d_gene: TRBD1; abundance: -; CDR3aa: CASRRPGQGAYNSPPHF; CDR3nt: TGTGCCAGCAGACGTCCGGGACAGGGGGCTTATAATTCACCCCCCCACTTT
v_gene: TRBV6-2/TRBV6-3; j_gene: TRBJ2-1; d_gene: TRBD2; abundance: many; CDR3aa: CASSTTSGEFYNEQFF; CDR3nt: TGTGCCAGCAGTACAACGAGCGGGGAATTCTACAATGAGCAGTTCTTC